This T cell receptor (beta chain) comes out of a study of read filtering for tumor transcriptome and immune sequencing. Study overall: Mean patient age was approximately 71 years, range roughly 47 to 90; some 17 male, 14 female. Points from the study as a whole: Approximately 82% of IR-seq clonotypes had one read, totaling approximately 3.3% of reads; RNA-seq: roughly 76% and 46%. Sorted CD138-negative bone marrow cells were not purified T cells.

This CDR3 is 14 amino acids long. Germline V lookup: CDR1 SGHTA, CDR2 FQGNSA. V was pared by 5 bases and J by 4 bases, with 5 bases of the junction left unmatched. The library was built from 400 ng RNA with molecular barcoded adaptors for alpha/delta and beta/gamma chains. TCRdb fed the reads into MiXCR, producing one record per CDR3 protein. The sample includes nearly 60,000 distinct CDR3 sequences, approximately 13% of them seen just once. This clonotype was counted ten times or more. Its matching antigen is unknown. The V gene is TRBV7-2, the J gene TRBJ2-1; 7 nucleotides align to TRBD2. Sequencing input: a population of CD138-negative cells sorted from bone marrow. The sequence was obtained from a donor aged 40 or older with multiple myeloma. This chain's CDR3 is CASSRASGYNEQFF. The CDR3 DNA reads TGTGCCAGCAGCCGGGCTAGCGGATACAATGAGCAGTTCTTC.